Listed here are 12 T cell receptor beta chains from one sample, sequenced in a study of blood T cell repertoires in COVID-19. The data were produced by immunoSEQ multiplex PCR, yet TCRdb's version contains in-frame clones alone and is incomplete. The top ten hold 4.8% of the sample, which has some 74,000 clones, roughly 80% seen once. The sequencing sample was made of peripheral blood. These receptors were collected from an elderly woman with active or convalescent COVID-19.

J is TRBJ1-2 and V is TRBV23-1; D gene unclear. TRBV23-1 is an open reading frame whose function is uncertain. CDR3 length: 16 residues. Trimming took 0 bases from V and 2 from J, leaving 13 bases between them. CDR3 residues: CASSQSIAVPNYGYTF. In DNA, the CDR3 is TGCGCCAGCAGTCAATCGATAGCAGTACCGAACTATGGCTACACCTTC.

The chain is built from TRBV7-2 and TRBJ2-1; D is possibly TRBD1 (5 bases). The germline CDR1 and CDR2 sequences are SGHTA and FQGNSA. Trimming left V 5 bases short and J 7 bases short, with 15 bases between. The CDR3 loop spans 14 amino acids. The CDR3 DNA reads TGTGCCAGCAGCACAGCCAGGGCCCGGAATGAGCAGTTCTTC. It encodes CASSTARARNEQFF.

V is TRBV21-1 and J is TRBJ1-1. TRBV21-1 is annotated as a pseudogene. The CDR3 loop spans 11 amino acids. The CDR3 nucleotides read TGTGCCAGCAGCGAGGGCTCTGAAGCTTTCTTT. This codes for CASSEGSEAFF.

This chain joins TRBV6-5 and TRBJ1-2, with 10 bases aligning to TRBD1. Trimming at V came to 4 bases and at J to 0 bases, leaving 5 bases not matched to a gene. Per germline, CDR1 MNHEY and CDR2 SVGAGI. This CDR3 spans 16 amino acids. CDR3: CASSSGQGISNYGYTF. For the CDR3, the DNA is TGTGCCAGCAGTTCGGGACAGGGGATATCTAACTATGGCTACACCTTC.

The chain joins TRBV30 to TRBJ1-3; the match to TRBD1 covers 7 bases. There are 14 residues in the CDR3. The germline CDR1 and CDR2 sequences are GTSNPN and SVGIG (reference sequence). Unmatched junction bases numbered 8, after V lost 6 bases and J lost 3 bases. The CDR3 is CACLDRVLGNTIYF. CDR3 coding DNA: TGTGCCTGCCTAGACAGGGTACTTGGAAACACCATATATTTT.

This clone has a single count. The chain carries TRBV16 and TRBJ1-1; 7 bases are shared with TRBD1. Germline-derived CDR1 and CDR2 are KGHSY and FQNENV. This CDR3 contains 15 residues. V lost 2 bases to trimming and J lost 1 base; unmatched junction nucleotides: 4. CDR3 in DNA: TGTGCCAGCAGCCAACCAGGGGGGCAGAACACTGAAGCTTTCTTT. It yields the protein CASSQPGGQNTEAFF.

The gene calls are TRBV19 and TRBJ2-7; 8 nucleotides match TRBD1. This CDR3 region has 16 residues. Germline V lookup: CDR1 LNHDA, CDR2 SQIVND (reference sequence). Trimming at V came to 3 bases and at J to 4 bases, leaving 11 bases not matched to a gene. CDR3 loop: CASSILPGTGDYEQYF. The CDR3 bases are TGTGCCAGTAGTATTCTACCCGGGACAGGTGATTACGAGCAGTACTTC.

This clone has a handful of counts. The V call is TRBV30, the J call TRBJ2-3; 10 nucleotides match TRBD2. The V gene end was trimmed by 3 bases and the J gene end by 6 bases; junction bases not matched to a gene: 6. Germline assignment: CDR1 GTSNPN and CDR2 SVGIG (reference sequence). The CDR3 has 14 residues. The CDR3 DNA reads as TGTGCCTGGAGCGCTAGCGGGAGTTCCGATACGCAGTATTTT. This encodes CAWSASGSSDTQYF.

The chain recombines TRBV3-1 (or the pseudogene TRBV3-2) with TRBJ1-1, with D maybe TRBD1 (5 bases). V shed 0 bases and J shed 5 bases, with 19 bases lying between them. Germline CDR1 and CDR2: LGHDT and YNNKEL (reference sequence). The CDR3 length is 17 residues. CDR3 coding DNA: TGTGCCAGCAGCCAAGAAGAAGAGGGGAGCGGGGGTACTGAAGCTTTCTTT. This sequence encodes CASSQEEEGSGGTEAFF.

The chain recombines TRBV6-1 with TRBJ1-2; 10 bases are shared with TRBD1. Per germline, CDR1 MNHNS and CDR2 SASEGT. Trimming at V came to 0 bases and at J to 5 bases, leaving 3 bases not matched to a gene. The CDR3 is made up of 15 amino acids. CDR3 sequence: CASSEAWTGGYGYTF. The CDR3 coding sequence is TGTGCCAGCAGTGAAGCTTGGACAGGGGGTTATGGCTACACCTTC.

V gene TRBV7-5 combines with J gene TRBJ2-7; the table's TRBD1 call for D was not verified on the DNA. TRBV7-5 is deemed a pseudogene. The CDR3 totals 16 residues. Here the CDR3 DNA reads TGTGCCAGAAGCTTTAAGGACAGGGGGCGAGGGTACGAGCAGTACTTC. Protein product: CARSFKDRGRGYEQYF.

This sequence joins TRBV18 and TRBJ2-5; TRBD1 matches at 7 bases. After removal of 6 bases from V and 0 bases from J, the junction contained 7 bases not matched to a gene. Per the germline V gene, CDR1 is KGHSH and CDR2 is LQKENI. The length of the CDR3 is 15 residues. The CDR3 region has the DNA TGTGCCAGCTCCCCTAGAGGGGGCCACCAAGAGACCCAGTACTTC. Its translation is CASSPRGGHQETQYF.